Below, 24 T cell receptor beta chains from the same sample are listed, as sequenced in a study of blood T cell repertoires in COVID-19. The data were produced by immunoSEQ multiplex PCR, yet TCRdb's version contains in-frame clones alone and is incomplete. The sample lists approximately 270,000 clones, about nine tenths occurring once. The source material was peripheral blood. These TCRs come from a woman younger than 45 with COVID-19, enrolled during active disease.

This clone was counted a few times. This rearrangement joins TRBV6-2 or TRBV6-3 to TRBJ1-5; D is unclear. V was pared by 4 bases and J by 0 bases, with 4 bases between. There are 13 residues in the CDR3. In germline, CDR1 is MNHEY, CDR2 SVGEGT. The CDR3 spells CASSSYSNQPQHF. CDR3 nucleotide sequence: TGTGCCAGCAGTTCTTATAGCAATCAGCCCCAGCATTTT.

The chain carries TRBV7-2 and TRBJ2-3, with 9 bases matching TRBD2. This CDR3 is 15 amino acids long. Unmatched junction bases numbered 3, after V lost 1 base and J lost 4 bases. Per the germline V gene, CDR1 is SGHTA and CDR2 is FQGNSA. CDR3 loop: CASSLVGGGADTQYF. CDR3 coding DNA: TGTGCCAGCAGCTTAGTTGGCGGGGGGGCAGATACGCAGTATTTT.

V usage is TRBV27 and J usage is TRBJ2-3, with TRBD1 matching over 9 bases. CDR1 and CDR2 (germline): MNHEY, SMNVEV (reference sequence). The J segment lost 0 bases and the V segment lost 2 bases, leaving 6 bases of the junction unmatched. This CDR3 is built from 17 residues. The CDR3 loop reads CASSLRGTGSSTDTQYF. The CDR3 nucleotides read TGTGCCAGCAGTTTAAGGGGGACAGGGAGTAGCACAGATACGCAGTATTTT.

The chain links TRBV14 to TRBJ2-1; 8 nucleotides align to TRBD2. Per germline, CDR1 SGHDN and CDR2 FVKESK. With V trimmed by 1 base and J by 4 bases, 3 bases remained unmatched. The CDR3 runs 15 residues. As DNA, the CDR3 is TGTGCCAGCAGCCAAGTTAGCGGGAATTACAATGAGCAGTTCTTC. It is translated as CASSQVSGNYNEQFF.

The gene calls are TRBV2 and TRBJ1-5; tentatively, D is TRBD1 (6 bases). CDR3 length: 15 amino acids. CDR1 and CDR2 from the germline V gene are SNHLY and FYNNEI. V was clipped by 4 bases and J by 2 bases, with 12 bases between them. The CDR3 sequence: CASSVGRGGNQPQHF. Written as DNA, the CDR3 is TGTGCCAGCAGTGTGGGCAGGGGAGGCAATCAGCCCCAGCATTTT.

V usage is TRBV6-2 or TRBV6-3 and J usage is TRBJ2-5; TRBD2 aligns across 8 bases. J lost 1 base, V lost 4 bases, and 5 bases had no gene match. The CDR3 length is 15 residues. Germline loops: CDR1 MNHEY, CDR2 SVGEGT. The CDR3 sequence is CASSSSGSFQETQYF. The DNA for the CDR3 is TGTGCCAGCAGTTCCAGCGGGAGTTTCCAAGAGACCCAGTACTTC.

The chain links TRBV11-2 to TRBJ2-7; TRBD1 might be the D (6 bases). CDR1 and CDR2 from the germline V gene are SGHAT and FQNNGV. V was pared by 6 bases and J by 4 bases, with 16 bases between. The CDR3 covers 14 residues. CDR3 amino acids: CASSQGGGVYEQYF. Written as DNA, the CDR3 is TGTGCCAGCAGTCAAGGGGGTGGGGTTTACGAGCAGTACTTC.

This clone is a singleton in its sample. The chain is built from TRBV7-9 and TRBJ2-7; D is ambiguous. Trimming removed 7 bases at V and 7 bases at J, with 14 bases between. Germline CDR1 SEHNR, CDR2 FQNEAQ (reference sequence). This CDR3 contains 12 residues. The CDR3 is CASTRPLEEQYV. CDR3 coding DNA: TGTGCCAGCACCCGCCCTCTGGAGGAGCAGTACGTC.

V and J are TRBV6-5 and TRBJ2-7, with 11 bases matching TRBD1. Trimming removed 2 bases from V and 5 bases from J; junction bases left unmatched: 5. The length of the CDR3 is 15 residues. CDR1 is MNHEY and CDR2 is SVGAGI in the germline V gene. As DNA, the CDR3 is TGTGCCAGCAGTTACCAAGGACAGGGGGCCCACGAGCAGTACTTC. It specifies CASSYQGQGAHEQYF.

This clone was detected only once. CDR3 in DNA: TGTGCCAGCAGTTACTCCGGGGTTTCCCACGAGCAGTACTTC. Amino acids: CASSYSGVSHEQYF. The chain joins TRBV6-5 to TRBJ2-7, with D possibly being TRBD2 (5 bases). The V gene lost 0 bases and the J gene lost 5 bases, with 11 bases spanning the gap. CDR1 is MNHEY, CDR2 SVGAGI, per germline. This CDR3 spans 14 amino acids.

The genes are TRBV11-2 and TRBJ2-7; tentatively, D is TRBD1 (7 bases). CDR1 is SGHAT and CDR2 is FQNNGV in the germline V gene. Trimming took off 4 bases at V and 4 bases at J, with 17 bases between the two ends. The CDR3 is 15 residues long. The CDR3 coding sequence is TGTGCCAGCAGCTCCGAAACAGGGGAGGATTACGAGCAGTACTTC. This gives the protein CASSSETGEDYEQYF.

This sequence joins TRBV27 and TRBJ1-5; TRBD1 might be the D (5 bases). The CDR3 runs 13 residues. V lost 5 bases and J lost 3, with 8 bases in between. In germline, CDR1 is MNHEY, CDR2 SMNVEV (reference sequence). The CDR3 nucleotides read TGTGCCAGCAGTGGGGGGGTCAATCAGCCCCAGCATTTT. Translating it yields CASSGGVNQPQHF.

J is TRBJ2-1 and V is TRBV5-1; 9 bases are a match to TRBD2. Unmatched junction bases numbered 9, after V lost 0 bases and J lost 8 bases. CDR1 SGHRS and CDR2 YFSETQ come from the germline V gene. The CDR3 has 16 amino acids. Written as DNA, the CDR3 is TGCGCCAGCAGCTTGGAGCCTAGCGGGATATCAGATGAGCAGTTCTTC. Translation: CASSLEPSGISDEQFF. Full variable domain (outside the CDR3, taken from reference TRBV5-1 and TRBJ2-1): KAGVTQTPRYLIKTRGQQVTLSCSPISGHRSVSWYQQTPGQGLQFLFEYFSETQRNKGNFPGRFSGRQFSNSRSEMNVSTLELGDSALYLCASSLEPSGISDEQFFGPGTRLTVL.

The CDR3 spells CASSLGQGGSTDTQYF. Here the CDR3 DNA reads TGTGCCAGCAGCCTCGGACAGGGTGGTAGCACAGATACGCAGTATTTT. This sequence joins TRBV7-9 and TRBJ2-3; 8 bases line up with TRBD1. The germline gives CDR1 SEHNR, CDR2 FQNEAQ (reference sequence). Unmatched junction bases numbered 7, after V lost 5 bases and J lost 0 bases. The CDR3 contains 16 residues.

The V gene is TRBV4-3, the J gene TRBJ2-1, with 8 nucleotides matching TRBD2. The germline V gene has CDR1 LGHNA and CDR2 YSLEER. This CDR3 has 16 amino acids. J lost 6 bases, V lost 1 base, and 8 bases had no gene match. The CDR3 DNA is TGCGCCAGCAGCCAAGCTCGAGCGGGAGCGGGCAATGAGCAGTTCTTC. Translated, it gives CASSQARAGAGNEQFF.

The chain has TRBV7-2 and TRBJ2-3; 12 bases match TRBD2. With V trimmed by 5 bases and J by 0 bases, 6 bases remained unmatched. The CDR3 length is 17 residues. Germline V gives CDR1 SGHTA, CDR2 FQGNSA. Here the CDR3 reads CASSPRTSGASTDTQYF. The CDR3 DNA sequence: TGTGCCAGCAGCCCGAGGACTAGCGGGGCGAGCACAGATACGCAGTATTTT. The full variable domain, rest sourced from reference TRBV7-2 and TRBJ2-3, is GAGVSQSPSNKVTEKGKDVELRCDPISGHTALYWYRQSLGQGLEFLIYFQGNSAPDKSGLPSDRFSAERTGGSVSTLTIQRTQQEDSAVYLCASSPRTSGASTDTQYFGPGTRLTVL.

The chain carries TRBV3-1 (or the pseudogene TRBV3-2) and TRBJ2-1, with TRBD1 identical over 8 bases. The junction had 7 bases not matched to a gene; V was cut back by 4 bases and J by 2 bases. The CDR3 is 16 residues long. Germline CDR1 is LGHDT and CDR2 is YNNKEL (reference sequence). The DNA of the CDR3 is TGTGCCAGCAGCCCGAGGGTACAGGGGGCCTACAATGAGCAGTTCTTC. Its protein product is CASSPRVQGAYNEQFF.

Only one count was recorded for this clone. The chain employs TRBV10-3 and TRBJ2-1; TRBD2 is a possible D gene (6 bases). Germline CDR1 reads ENHRY; CDR2 reads SYGVKD. The CDR3 loop spans 11 amino acids. The V end was cut by 3 bases, the J end by 14 bases, with 11 bases between. The CDR3 region is CAISDQGGKFF. The CDR3 DNA sequence: TGTGCCATCAGTGATCAGGGAGGTAAGTTCTTC.

This clone has only a few counts. The rearrangement joins TRBV15 to TRBJ1-4; 9 bases align to TRBD1. The length of the CDR3 is 15 residues. Trimming removed 1 base from V and 3 bases from J; junction bases left unmatched: 0. Germline-derived CDR1 and CDR2 are LNHNV and YYDKDF (reference sequence). The CDR3 region is CATSRGDRANEKLFF. CDR3 sequence (DNA): TGTGCCACCAGCAGAGGGGACAGGGCTAATGAAAAACTGTTTTTT.

This chain uses TRBV28 with TRBJ2-7, with D tentatively TRBD2 (6 bases). Germline CDR1 reads MDHEN; CDR2 reads SYDVKM. The CDR3 length is 13 residues. Between the trimmed V and J ends, which lost 3 bases and 6 bases, there was a span of 12 bases. The CDR3, as DNA: TGTGCCAGCAGTTTGGGGCAGGGAGGCGAGCAGTACTTC. Protein sequence: CASSLGQGGEQYF.

V usage is TRBV7-2 and J usage is TRBJ1-2, with TRBD1 matching 12 bases. This CDR3 contains 16 residues. CDR1 SGHTA and CDR2 FQGNSA come from the germline V gene. With 1 base clipped from V and 7 bases from J, the junction kept 7 bases outside the gene matches. The CDR3: CASSLGEGQGASGYTF. CDR3 DNA: TGTGCCAGCAGCTTAGGGGAGGGACAGGGGGCCAGTGGCTACACCTTC.

This clone was seen only once. V gene TRBV7-2 combines with J gene TRBJ2-7; 10 nucleotides match TRBD1. V shed 1 base and J 3 bases; nucleotides not matched to a gene: 3. The germline CDR1 and CDR2 sequences are SGHTA and FQGNSA. The CDR3 is 15 amino acids. The DNA for the CDR3 is TGTGCCAGCAGCTTAGGGGGACAGGGGATCTACGAGCAGTACGTC. It codes for CASSLGGQGIYEQYV.

This sequence joins TRBV24-1 and TRBJ2-1; D is possibly TRBD2 (5 bases). This CDR3 spans 13 amino acids. The germline V gene has CDR1 KGHDR and CDR2 SFDVKD. The V end lost 10 bases, the J end lost 10 bases, and 19 bases lay between the germline ends. As DNA, the CDR3 is TGTGCCACACAGCGGCTAGAGTCTGGAGAGCAGTTCTTC. Protein sequence: CATQRLESGEQFF.

The rearrangement joins TRBV5-8 to TRBJ2-3, with 8 bases that match TRBD2. With 4 bases clipped from V and 0 bases from J, the junction kept 4 bases outside the gene matches. Per the germline V gene, CDR1 is SGHTS and CDR2 is YDEGEE. CDR3 length: 15 residues. CDR3 loop: CASSAGGASTDTQYF. The DNA of the CDR3 is TGTGCCAGCAGCGCCGGGGGGGCTAGCACAGATACGCAGTATTTT.